The source of this T cell receptor (beta chain) is a study of cytomegalovirus exposure and HLA in healthy donors. Germline values: CDR1 SGHVS, CDR2 FNYEAQ. V was shortened by 4 bases and J by 4 bases, with 22 bases between the two germline ends. CDR3 length: 17 amino acids. Donors sampled were nominally healthy, though unrecorded immune exposures were likely. PCR used 60 Vbeta primers and 13 Jbeta primers. The protocol was immunoSEQ multiplex PCR, while the TCRdb copy is restricted to in-frame clones and leaves out a portion. This sample has 170,000 or so clones, with 80% found just once. Study results and limitations: Prior analysis indicated that the majority of TCR beta V segments exhibited productivity approximately 90% or approximately 30% of the time.

Concerning this clone itself: The antigen is unknown.

Sequencing was performed on PBMCs. The chain recombines TRBV7-6 with TRBJ1-1; D is possibly TRBD1 (5 bases). This TCR was recovered from a boy younger than 18 in good health and CMV-seronegative. The CDR3 nucleotides are TGTGCCAGCAGCTCACGAATCACCGGGACTCCCTCCACTGAAGCTTTCTTT. This codes for CASSSRITGTPSTEAFF. The full variable domain, rest sourced from reference TRBV7-6 and TRBJ1-1, is GAGVSQSPRYKVTKRGQDVALRCDPISGHVSLYWYRQALGQGPEFLTYFNYEAQQDKSGLPNDRFSAERPEGSISTLTIQRTEQRDSAMYRCASSSRITGTPSTEAFFGQGTRLTVV.